These 25 T cell receptor beta chains came from one sample sequenced in a study of regulatory T cells in long-lasting Graves disease. Regarding time point: persistent/refractory GD, antithyroid drugs over 5 years with positive TRAb. The TCR library was made from RNA extracted from PBMCs. Investigators prepared the TCR beta libraries by applying iRepertoire HTBI primers and Arm-PCR of CDR3 regions. TCRdb called the multiplex PCR reads again in MiXCR, with one record for every CDR3 protein. This sample yields 300,000 to 400,000 distinct CDR3 sequences, of which about 20% are seen a single time; 29% belongs to the top ten. Sequencing was performed on peripheral blood mononuclear cells (PBMCs), taken when the disease was refractory, from a patient treated with antithyroid drugs. The receptor source for this set is a female donor with Graves disease.

This clonotype came up many times. DNA of the CDR3: TGTGCCAACACAATACAGACAGGGAACACTGAAGCTTTCTTT. This encodes CANTIQTGNTEAFF. The chain combines TRBV12-3 or TRBV12-4 with TRBJ1-1, with D possibly TRBD1 on 6 matching bases. The CDR3 spans 14 residues. V was clipped by 10 bases and J by 1 base, with 16 bases between them.

Worth noting for this clonotype: A much more abundant neighbour one base away suggests this may be a read error. The rearrangement links TRBV28 to TRBJ1-2; tentative D call: TRBD1 (5 bases). Trimming took off 6 bases at V and 8 bases at J, with 25 bases between the two ends. The CDR3 covers 16 residues. Germline loops: CDR1 MDHEN, CDR2 SYDVKM. The CDR3 here is CASSEAGPTVLGGYTF. In nucleotides, the CDR3 is TGTGCCAGCAGCGAAGCCGGACCGACAGTCCTAGGGGGCTACACCTTC.

Points on this clonotype: A read error is the likely source, as a far larger clone sits one nucleotide away. The chain couples TRBV7-2 to TRBJ2-1; 14 bases match TRBD2. The CDR3 runs 16 residues. Germline assignment: CDR1 SGHTA and CDR2 FQGNSA. The trim removed 5 bases at V and 11 bases at J, leaving 11 bases unmatched. The CDR3 reads CASSRLAGGVGNKQFF. The CDR3 DNA follows: TGTGCCAGCAGCAGACTAGCGGGAGGGGTTGGTAATAAGCAGTTCTTC.

V gene TRBV15 combines with J gene TRBJ2-3; D unresolved. V lost 0 bases and J lost 2, with 3 bases in between. CDR3 length: 13 amino acids. CDR1 is LNHNV and CDR2 is YYDKDF in the germline V gene (reference sequence). The CDR3 coding sequence is TGTGCCACCAGCAGAGATAACACAGATACGCAGTATTTT. It is translated as CATSRDNTDTQYF.

In this sample, this clonotype turned up many times. This chain uses TRBV27 with TRBJ2-5; D is possibly TRBD2 (6 bases). This CDR3 is 13 amino acids long. Trimming shortened V by 3 bases and J by 1 base, and 6 bases separated the two germline ends. Germline CDR1 MNHEY, CDR2 SMNVEV (reference sequence). The CDR3 spells CASSFSGQETQYF. The CDR3 nucleotides are TGTGCCAGCAGTTTTAGCGGCCAAGAGACCCAGTACTTC.

This clonotype was seen more than once but under ten times. V usage is TRBV9 and J usage is TRBJ2-2, with D tentatively TRBD1 or TRBD2 (5 bases each). Trimming took 3 bases from V and 4 from J, leaving 10 bases between them. The CDR3 sequence is 14 residues long. Germline CDR1 is SGDLS and CDR2 is YYNGEE. In nucleotides, the CDR3 is TGTGCCAGCAGCGCCCAGAGGGGCACCGGGGAGCTGTTTTTT. Translation gives CASSAQRGTGELFF.

This clonotype came up many times. The chain links TRBV6-1 to TRBJ1-2; TRBD1 is a possible D gene (6 bases). Trimming removed 5 bases from V and 4 bases from J, with 29 bases in between. Germline V gene sequence: CDR1 MNHNS, CDR2 SASEGT. This CDR3 has 19 amino acids. CDR3 protein: CASSTRPPHFDRRAYGYTF. The CDR3 DNA reads as TGTGCCAGCAGTACCCGACCCCCTCACTTTGACAGGAGGGCCTATGGCTACACCTTC.

The chain links TRBV20-1 to TRBJ2-3, with 12 nucleotides matching TRBD2. Trimming took 4 bases from V and 7 from J; bases not matched to a gene: 12. From germline, CDR1 is DFQATT and CDR2 SNEGSKA (reference sequence). The CDR3 is made up of 16 amino acids. CDR3 sequence (DNA): TGCAGTGCTACCCCATGGACTAGCGGGGAAGCTAATACGCAGTATTTT. Protein sequence: CSATPWTSGEANTQYF.

The CDR3 here is CASSLGLTAGLGEKLFF. The CDR3 region has the DNA TGTGCCAGCAGCTTAGGTCTCACGGCAGGTTTGGGGGAAAAACTGTTTTTT. The J gene is TRBJ1-4, the V gene TRBV7-2; D uncertain. V shed 1 base and J shed 8 bases, with 20 bases lying between them. Germline CDR1 SGHTA, CDR2 FQGNSA. CDR3 length: 17 amino acids.

This clonotype was picked up many times. This chain joins TRBV7-2 and TRBJ2-7; D gene unclear. V lost 5 bases and J 3 bases, leaving 11 bases between the germline ends. The CDR3 extends over 13 amino acids. Germline CDR1 SGHTA, CDR2 FQGNSA. The CDR3 DNA is TGTGCCAGCAGCCAAACAACGTTCTACGAGCAGTACTTC. As protein: CASSQTTFYEQYF.

This clonotype was observed a handful of times. The rearrangement joins TRBV5-4 to TRBJ2-3; 12 nucleotides line up with TRBD2. With 5 bases clipped from V and 5 bases from J, the junction kept 9 bases outside the gene matches. From germline, CDR1 is SGHNT and CDR2 YYREEE (reference sequence). This CDR3 contains 16 residues. In DNA form, the CDR3 reads TGTGCCAGCAGGGATGGGCCGGGACTAGCGGGAGATACGCAGTATTTT. It encodes CASRDGPGLAGDTQYF.

This clonotype has only a few counts. V gene TRBV18 combines with J gene TRBJ1-2; tentative D call: TRBD1 (5 bases). This CDR3 region has 14 residues. V was trimmed by 2 bases and J by 3 bases, leaving 10 bases between them. Per germline, CDR1 KGHSH and CDR2 LQKENI. CDR3: CASSPDQGDYGYTF. CDR3 DNA sequence: TGTGCCAGCTCACCAGATCAGGGCGACTATGGCTACACCTTC.

The rearrangement uses TRBV4-1 and TRBJ2-7; D is unclear. Trimming removed 1 base from V and 4 bases from J, with 8 bases in between. The CDR3 has 13 amino acids. Germline V CDR1 and CDR2: MGHRA, YSYEKL. The CDR3: CASSQGMEYEQYF. The CDR3 region has the DNA TGCGCCAGCAGCCAAGGTATGGAGTACGAGCAGTACTTC.

This rearrangement joins TRBV10-3 to TRBJ2-1, with 8 bases fitting TRBD2. This CDR3 region has 15 residues. Germline lookup yields CDR1 ENHRY and CDR2 SYGVKD. With V trimmed by 6 bases and J by 3 bases, 7 bases remained unmatched. The CDR3 region has the DNA TGTGCCATCAGGGCAGCGGGGGAGGACTACAATGAGCAGTTCTTC. Translating it yields CAIRAAGEDYNEQFF.

This clonotype was recorded a few times. The germline gene is not matched at one end of the junction; a read error may be the cause. This chain connects TRBV6-2 or TRBV6-3 to TRBJ1-1; D is unresolved. The CDR3 spans 14 residues. Germline CDR1 MNHEY, CDR2 SVGEGT. The CDR3 loop reads CASSYDLSNTEASF. CDR3 coding DNA: TGTGCCAGCAGTTACGACCTATCGAACACTGAAGCTTCCTTT.

The chain joins TRBV10-3 to TRBJ2-7; 7 nucleotides match TRBD1. Germline CDR1 ENHRY, CDR2 SYGVKD. CDR3 length: 12 amino acids. V was clipped by 6 bases and J by 6 bases; unmatched bases: 5. CDR3 DNA sequence: TGTGCCATCAGCCATGGGACAGCCGAGCAGTACTTC. Translating it yields CAISHGTAEQYF.

This clonotype was found a few times. The rearrangement uses TRBV7-9 and TRBJ2-5; tentative D call: TRBD1 (6 bases). The germline V and J ends were trimmed by 1 base and 4 bases, with 13 bases remaining between them. This CDR3 region has 15 residues. Germline loops: CDR1 SEHNR, CDR2 FQNEAQ (reference sequence). In nucleotides, the CDR3 is TGTGCCAGCAGCTTAGACAGGGTGAGGGCAGAGACCCAGTACTTC. Encoded protein: CASSLDRVRAETQYF.

This clonotype was observed many times. The V and J genes are TRBV6-1 and TRBJ1-5; 7 bases agree with TRBD1. This CDR3 has 16 amino acids. Per germline, CDR1 MNHNS and CDR2 SASEGT. J gave up 1 base and V 6 bases, and 9 bases lay outside the gene matches. The CDR3 region has the DNA TGTGCCAGCAGCACGTCAGGGGGGGGAAGCAATCAGCCCCAGCATTTT. It encodes CASSTSGGGSNQPQHF.

This clonotype was detected ten times or more. V usage is TRBV5-1 and J usage is TRBJ2-7; 7 bases are a match to TRBD2. J gave up 6 bases and V 4 bases, and 10 bases lay outside the gene matches. The length of the CDR3 is 14 residues. From germline, CDR1 is SGHRS and CDR2 YFSETQ. The CDR3 DNA sequence: TGCGCCAGCAGCCATGGGACTACCGCTTCCGAGCAGTACTTC. Encoded protein: CASSHGTTASEQYF.

As to this clonotype: A single base separates this from a much larger clone, so it may be a read error. This likely comes from a read error, as the CDR3 has no conserved phenylalanine or tryptophan at its end. The chain is built from TRBV20-1 and TRBJ1-5; D unresolved. There are 12 residues in the CDR3. CDR1 is DFQATT and CDR2 is SNEGSKA in the germline V gene (reference sequence). Trimming stripped 2 bases from V and 3 bases from J, with 5 bases between. The CDR3 loop is CSARPINQPQHL. The CDR3 DNA reads as TGCAGTGCTAGACCCATCAATCAGCCCCAGCATCTT.

This clonotype was found many times. The J gene is TRBJ1-2, the V gene TRBV3-1; D uncertain. Between the trimmed V and J ends, which lost 4 bases and 8 bases, there was a span of 17 bases. CDR1 and CDR2 (germline): LGHDT, YNNKEL (reference sequence). The CDR3 length is 14 residues. The CDR3, as DNA: TGTGCCAGCAGCCTCGGGAGGGAAAGTGGAGGCTACACCTTC. Protein product: CASSLGRESGGYTF.

The V gene is TRBV18, the J gene TRBJ1-4; 8 positions agree with TRBD1. After removal of 6 bases from V and 2 bases from J, the junction contained 5 bases not matched to a gene. Per germline, CDR1 KGHSH and CDR2 LQKENI. This CDR3 has 15 residues. As DNA, the CDR3 is TGTGCCAGCTCGCAGCAGGGGGCGACTAATGAAAAACTGTTTTTT. It yields the protein CASSQQGATNEKLFF.

This chain joins TRBV20-1 and TRBJ1-2, with TRBD1 identical over 9 bases. V gave up 4 bases and J gave up 4 bases; unmatched junction bases: 10. Germline CDR1 and CDR2: DFQATT and SNEGSKA (reference sequence). The CDR3 covers 15 residues. The CDR3 is CSAKVPGTGIYGYTF. Here the CDR3 DNA reads TGCAGTGCTAAGGTTCCCGGGACAGGGATCTATGGCTACACCTTC.

This clonotype was observed at least ten times. CDR3 sequence reads: CASSKGRMGWPQHF. The CDR3, as DNA: TGTGCCAGCAGTAAGGGACGGATGGGGTGGCCCCAGCATTTT. The rearrangement joins TRBV12-3 or TRBV12-4 to TRBJ1-5; the D gene is possibly TRBD1 (5 bases). The CDR3 contains 14 residues. V lost 5 bases and J 9 bases, leaving 17 bases between the germline ends.

This clonotype came up many times. The chain combines TRBV30 with TRBJ2-5; D may be TRBD1 (6 bases). The V and J ends lost 1 base and 9 bases respectively, with 6 bases between them. This CDR3 is built from 10 residues. CDR1 is GTSNPN and CDR2 is SVGIG in the germline V gene (reference sequence). The CDR3 loop is CAWSDRAQYF. CDR3 coding DNA: TGTGCCTGGAGTGACAGGGCCCAGTACTTC.